These T cell receptor beta chains were read from a single sample in a study of T-cell reconstitution after alpha-beta-depleted transplantation in children. TCRdb re-analysed the PCR reads in MiXCR, keeping a single row per CDR3 protein. This sample carries 300,000 to 400,000 distinct CDR3 sequences, roughly 25% of them seen once, and the ten largest clones take around 9.9%. Here the sequenced sample was PBMCs, mostly from graft donor cells, taken 180 days after TCRalphabeta/CD19-depleted stem cell transplant. These receptors all come from a male patient younger than 18 who had a stem cell transplant for acute lymphoblastic leukemia, so the T cells may come from the graft donor. CDR3s include the opening cysteine and the closing phenylalanine or tryptophan. Each record gives: CDR3 protein, V gene, D gene. D genes are given only for firm matches.

CASSRSPVEGTEAFF	TRBV5-1	-
CASSLGGTNTGELFF	TRBV7-2	-
CASSQYSQGSQETQYF	TRBV4-1	-
CASSLLGQGARSDTIYF	TRBV12-3/TRBV12-4	TRBD1
CASSFPRAHRQPQHF	TRBV28	-
CASNDRGSALGEQYF	TRBV6-2/TRBV6-3	TRBD1
CSARKTSGGSYEQYF	TRBV20-1	TRBD2
CSASRGRAGWTDTQYF	TRBV20-1	TRBD2
CASSLGLAGVGEQYF	TRBV13	TRBD2
CASSHSGRAGYTQYF	TRBV3-1	TRBD2
CASSLRIPNEQFF	TRBV5-1	-
CASSSSGTGKGETQYF	TRBV5-1	TRBD1
CASSLTGNYNEQFF	TRBV27	-
CSTRMGQGVINEQFF	TRBV29-1	TRBD1
CSVMRQGTNIQYF	TRBV29-1	TRBD1
CSVWGREGRKTQYF	TRBV29-1	TRBD2
CASSFLPGLLYEQYF	TRBV5-1	-
CASLPQAPLTSEAFF	TRBV5-1	-
CASRADRGHEQFF	TRBV7-3	TRBD1
CASSLLQGAGTEAFF	TRBV6-5	TRBD1
CASGWSLRLNEQFF	TRBV19	-
CASSKAVQEGLAGTDEQFF	TRBV21-1	-
CASRFTGLVSDTQYF	TRBV2	TRBD2
CASSVGGTGVVGYTF	TRBV9	TRBD1
CASSKDPGTSAHNEQFF	TRBV21-1	-
CASGQGEAYEQYF	TRBV6-1	-
CASSLTPRGETQYF	TRBV28	-
CARSLKGPELSSGNTIYF	TRBV27	-
CATSREIAGVETQYF	TRBV15	TRBD2
CASSLFIAGGYEQFF	TRBV5-1	TRBD2
CASSLGLAEPLSTDTQYF	TRBV18	TRBD2
CSARGLAGRMNTEAFF	TRBV20-1	-
CASSHWTAGTYIQETQYF	TRBV14	-
CASRRDLGAYEQYF	TRBV19	-
CASSLRQGYSDTQYF	TRBV12-3/TRBV12-4	TRBD1
CASSIKGTSTNEKLFF	TRBV19	-
CASSLAAGGPREQYF	TRBV7-9	TRBD2
CASTSDRDTGGGELFF	TRBV7-9	-
CASSFIGTGMSGELFF	TRBV7-3	TRBD1
CASSPPTAYGYTF	TRBV7-9	-
CASSPGGGPPGYGYTF	TRBV5-1	-
CASSRIGGLQYF	TRBV7-3	-
CASSPRLAGVEQFF	TRBV18	TRBD2
CASSPPGGLAGFNEQFF	TRBV11-2	TRBD2
CSVESGSGIQYF	TRBV29-1	-
CSAPRGERGYYGYTF	TRBV20-1	-
CATSPKIRGKREGGMFYEQYF	TRBV3-1	TRBD2
CSAPPGPTYNEQFF	TRBV20-1	-
CASSQRDPLWDTQYF	TRBV4-1	-
CASSLVPPLNTGELFF	TRBV5-1	-
CASSLTLAGGTDTQYF	TRBV13	TRBD2
CASSRQGPLSYEQYF	TRBV7-9	TRBD1
CASSGLAGGTDTQYF	TRBV18	TRBD2
CSARNGWTGELFF	TRBV20-1	-
CASSLWPNYGYPF	TRBV12-3/TRBV12-4	-
CATRPGTGTGEQYF	TRBV12-3/TRBV12-4	TRBD1
CASAPGTSGSGQYF	TRBV9	TRBD2